Listed below are T cell receptor beta chains from one sample, sequenced in a study of Ad26.COV2.S vaccination and SARS-CoV-2 variants. Libraries were prepared by immunoSEQ multiplex PCR; TCRdb keeps only in-frame clonotypes and omits some of them. The data show about 400,000 clones, 70% to 90% seen once. The sequenced sample was peripheral blood, obtained in a trial of Ad26.COV2.S vaccine versus placebo. These receptors came from a person aged 18-65 years who received the Ad26.COV2.S COVID-19 vaccine or a placebo. Both conserved end residues are part of each CDR3. The D gene is left open where the match is weak. Where a row states a size, it is once, few, many or the class of an expanded clone; other rows omit it.

clone size	D gene	J gene	V gene	CDR3 protein	CDR3 DNA
.	.	TRBJ2-3	TRBV7-8	CASSLQWLSDTQYF	TGTGCCAGCAGCTTACAGTGGCTTTCAGATACGCAGTATTTT
once	.	TRBJ2-5	TRBV28	CASSLPSLGETQYF	TGTGCCAGCAGTTTACCGTCGCTCGGGGAGACCCAGTACTTC
.	.	TRBJ1-4	TRBV3-1/TRBV3-2	CASSQKRGRVIYEKLFF	TGTGCCAGCAGCCAAAAAAGGGGCAGGGTAATTTATGAAAAACTGTTTTTT
.	TRBD2	TRBJ2-3	TRBV7-9	CASSPSSGEHHTQYF	TGTGCCAGCAGCCCCTCTAGCGGGGAGCATCATACGCAGTATTTT
.	.	TRBJ1-2	TRBV27	CASSLDRARSYGYTF	TGTGCCAGCAGTTTAGACAGAGCCCGCTCCTATGGCTACACCTTC
.	.	TRBJ2-7	TRBV7-9	CASSLAPLGYEQYF	TGTGCCAGCAGCTTAGCCCCTCTAGGTTACGAGCAGTACTTC
once	.	TRBJ2-3	TRBV3-1/TRBV3-2	CASSQVTPSTDTQYF	TGTGCCAGCAGCCAAGTTACACCGAGCACAGATACGCAGTATTTT
.	.	TRBJ2-3	TRBV10-3	CAISDLRGSDTQYF	TGTGCCATCAGTGATCTCCGGGGTTCCGATACGCAGTATTTT
.	.	TRBJ1-1	TRBV4-1	CASSPSRGGTEAFF	TGCGCCAGCAGCCCCTCCCGGGGGGGCACTGAAGCTTTCTTT
.	.	TRBJ2-7	TRBV5-1	CASSYPGTKNEQYF	TGCGCCAGCAGCTACCCCGGGACAAAAAACGAGCAGTACTTC
.	.	TRBJ1-5	TRBV30	CAWSVLGRGQPQHF	TGTGCCTGGAGTGTACTAGGACGAGGTCAGCCCCAGCATTTT